The clone carrying this TCR beta chain was counted only a few times. The antigen is undetermined. The CDR3 has 14 amino acids. V gave up 4 bases and J gave up 1 base; unmatched junction bases: 0. In germline, CDR1 is SEHNR, CDR2 FQNEAQ (reference sequence). The data belong to a study of T cell repertoires in cytomegalovirus infection. Using its own MiXCR run on the reads, TCRdb lists one record per CDR3 protein. The repertoire holds roughly 150,000 distinct CDR3 sequences, with about 22% as singletons. The gene calls are TRBV7-9 and TRBJ1-1, with 10 bases fitting TRBD1. The sequencing used CD8+ T cells from cultured PBMCs, collected from culture after CMV antigen stimulation. This clonotype was sampled from a human donor in good health (CMV status not recorded). Some clones in this sample may be carry-over from other donors' samples. The CDR3 DNA is TGTGCCAGCAGCTGGGACAGGGGGAACACTGAAGCTTTCTTT. This codes for CASSWDRGNTEAFF.